This is a list of T cell receptor beta chains from one sample in a study of PD-1 blockade in mismatch repair-deficient tumors. Clones were read by immunoSEQ multiplex PCR, and TCRdb kept only the in-frame ones, dropping some. This table has over 100,000 clones, roughly 80% appearing once. The source material was peripheral blood, sampled around 60 weeks after starting pembrolizumab. The receptors derive from an adult with mismatch repair-deficient cancer. Both conserved end residues are part of each CDR3. The D gene is left open where the match is weak. Some rows have no size entry. The others give once, few or many, or a class for an expanded clone.

clone_size	d_call	j_call	v_call	cdr3_nt	cdr3_aa
.	.	TRBJ2-1	TRBV19	TGTGCCAGTAGTTTAGGCAGGAACAATGAGCAGTTCTTC	CASSLGRNNEQFF
.	.	TRBJ2-3	TRBV19	TGTGCCAGTAGTGATGTCGCAACTAGCACAGATACGCAGTATTTT	CASSDVATSTDTQYF
.	TRBD1	TRBJ2-2	TRBV5-1	TGCGCCAGCAGCTCCATGACAGGGGTTGGCACCGGGGAGCTGTTTTTT	CASSSMTGVGTGELFF
few	.	TRBJ2-7	TRBV7-8	TGTGCCAGCAGCGGAAGACTCTACGAGCAGTACTTC	CASSGRLYEQYF
once	.	TRBJ1-1	TRBV6-6	TGTGCCAGCAGTTTTGCCAGGGGGAACACTGAAGCTTTCTTT	CASSFARGNTEAFF
.	TRBD2	TRBJ2-1	TRBV9	TGTGCCAGCAGCCGGACTAGCGGGAGGGCTACCTACAATGAGCAGTTCTTC	CASSRTSGRATYNEQFF
once	TRBD1	TRBJ1-5	TRBV11-2	TGTGCCAGCAGCCCGGACAGGGGTTTTAGCAATCAGCCCCAGCATTTT	CASSPDRGFSNQPQHF
.	TRBD2	TRBJ2-1	TRBV7-9	TGTGCCAGCAGCTTAAGGTTAGCGGGAGAGGACAATGAGCAGTTCTTC	CASSLRLAGEDNEQFF
few	.	TRBJ2-7	TRBV7-8	TGTGCCAGCAGTGTGGGGTGGGCAGGTAATGCCTACGAGCAGTACTTC	CASSVGWAGNAYEQYF
.	.	TRBJ1-4	TRBV5-6	TGTGCCAGCAGCTCTGGTTTTAATGAAAAACTGTTTTTT	CASSSGFNEKLFF
.	.	TRBJ1-4	TRBV6-5	TGTGCCAGCAGTTCGGACGCGACTAATGAAAAACTGTTTTTT	CASSSDATNEKLFF
.	.	TRBJ2-7	TRBV15	TGTGCCACCAGCAGAGATAGGGGACTTTTCTACGAGCAGTACTTC	CATSRDRGLFYEQYF
.	.	TRBJ2-7	TRBV5-8	TGTGCCAGCAGCTTGGGAAGAAGCCGGGACGGCAGCTACGAGCAGTACTTC	CASSLGRSRDGSYEQYF
.	.	TRBJ1-2	TRBV4-2	TGTGCCAGCAGCCAAGATCCGGGACAAAGCTATGGCTACACCTTC	CASSQDPGQSYGYTF
.	.	TRBJ1-2	TRBV18	TGTGCCAGCTCACCACAGGGTGACAGAGGCTACACCTTC	CASSPQGDRGYTF
.	.	TRBJ1-3	TRBV9	TGTGCCAGCAGCGTAGATGCAGGGGACTCTGGAAACACCATATATTTT	CASSVDAGDSGNTIYF
few	.	TRBJ1-2	TRBV5-5	TGTGCCAGCAGCTTACAGGCAGCTAACTATGGCTACACCTTC	CASSLQAANYGYTF
.	.	TRBJ1-2	TRBV6-5	TGTGCCAGCAGTTACAGATTCGGAGCTAACTATGGCTACACCTTC	CASSYRFGANYGYTF
.	TRBD1	TRBJ1-2	TRBV6-6	TGTGCCAGCAGTTCCACGGACAGGGGTAGGGGCTACACCTTC	CASSSTDRGRGYTF
.	TRBD2	TRBJ2-1	TRBV5-4	TGTGCCAGCACCTCGGGGGGGCAAAATGAGCAGTTCTTC	CASTSGGQNEQFF
few	TRBD1	TRBJ1-2	TRBV6-1	TGTGCCAGCAGCGAAGACAGGGGGCGAGGTGGCTACACCTTC	CASSEDRGRGGYTF
.	.	TRBJ1-4	TRBV9	TGTGCCAGCAGCGTAGAGGCGTCAAATGAAAAACTGTTTTTT	CASSVEASNEKLFF
.	TRBD1	TRBJ2-2	TRBV5-1	TGCGCCAGCAGCCAGGGACAGGTACCCGGGGAGCTGTTTTTT	CASSQGQVPGELFF
few	.	TRBJ1-2	TRBV12-5	TGTGCTAGTGGCGAGGAGCATGGCTACACCTTC	CASGEEHGYTF
.	TRBD1	TRBJ2-1	TRBV19	TGTGCCAGTAGTCCGGACAGGGATTCCTACAATGAGCAGTTCTTC	CASSPDRDSYNEQFF
.	.	TRBJ1-1	TRBV5-1	TGCGCCAGCAGCTTGGGGACAGTAGAAGGCACTGAAGCTTTCTTT	CASSLGTVEGTEAFF
.	.	TRBJ2-2	TRBV5-4	TGTGCCAGCAGCTTGAGTGGGGGGGCCAAGAATAGCGGGGAGCTGTTTTTT	CASSLSGGAKNSGELFF
.	.	TRBJ2-2	TRBV7-2	TGTGCCAGCAGCTTAGGCGGAGCGAACACCGGGGAGCTGTTTTTT	CASSLGGANTGELFF
.	.	TRBJ2-5	TRBV2	TGTGCCAGCAGGACCTGGACACAAGAGACCCAGTACTTC	CASRTWTQETQYF
.	.	TRBJ2-7	TRBV6-5	TGTGCCAGCAGCAAAGGACGGGGAAGCTCCTACGAGCAGTACTTC	CASSKGRGSSYEQYF
.	.	TRBJ2-7	TRBV5-4	TGTGCCAGCAGCTTGGGCCATTCAAACTACGAGCAGTACTTC	CASSLGHSNYEQYF
.	.	TRBJ2-1	TRBV7-8	TGTGCCAGCAGCCCCCAGGACTTCTACAATGAGCAGTTCTTC	CASSPQDFYNEQFF
.	.	TRBJ1-4	TRBV5-6	TGTGCCAGCAGCTTGGGTCAGAGTGGAGAAAAACTGTTTTTT	CASSLGQSGEKLFF